The 15 T cell receptor beta chains presented below share a single source sample, sequenced in a study of blood T cell repertoires in COVID-19. Only in-frame clones appear in the TCRdb table, and some are missing; sequencing was by immunoSEQ multiplex PCR. Here the sample spans 300,000 to 500,000 clones, roughly 90% being singletons. The sequencing input was PBMCs or T cells enriched from blood (not recorded which). The receptors come from a woman aged 30 to 39 with acute COVID-19.

The gene calls are TRBV6-2 or TRBV6-3 and TRBJ1-2; D not resolved. V lost 6 bases and J lost 3, with 14 bases in between. Germline V gene data show CDR1 as MNHEY and CDR2 as SVGEGT. The CDR3 is 14 residues long. The CDR3 coding sequence is TGTGCCAGCAGCCTCCCGGGGATAGACTATGGCTACACCTTC. Translation gives CASSLPGIDYGYTF.

In this sample, this clone turned up once. The genes are TRBV19 and TRBJ2-3; TRBD1 matches at 8 bases. V was pared by 6 bases and J by 0 bases, with 8 bases of the junction left unmatched. CDR3 length equals 16 residues. CDR1 and CDR2 (germline): LNHDA, SQIVND (reference sequence). Written as DNA, the CDR3 is TGTGCCAGTAGCTACGGACAGGGAACTAGCACAGATACGCAGTATTTT. It is translated as CASSYGQGTSTDTQYF.

In its sample, this clone was seen once. The chain uses TRBV5-1 and TRBJ2-5, with 10 nucleotides matching TRBD2. Germline trimming cut 4 bases from V and 3 bases from J; bases unmatched to any gene: 12. The CDR3 covers 17 residues. Germline V gene sequence: CDR1 SGHRS, CDR2 YFSETQ. CDR3 sequence reads: CASSTDIGLAEKETQYF. The DNA of the CDR3 is TGCGCCAGCAGCACCGACATCGGACTAGCGGAAAAAGAGACCCAGTACTTC.

This chain links TRBV11-2 with TRBJ2-2; 13 nucleotides match TRBD2. The germline gives CDR1 SGHAT, CDR2 FQNNGV. This CDR3 comprises 16 residues. V lost 5 bases to trimming and J lost 7 bases; unmatched junction nucleotides: 7. This chain's CDR3 is CASSRLAGGRGGELFF. The CDR3 region has the DNA TGTGCCAGCAGCAGACTAGCGGGGGGCCGGGGCGGGGAGCTGTTTTTT.

V and J are TRBV19 and TRBJ2-1, with D possibly TRBD1 on 5 matching bases. The CDR3 has 13 residues. Trimming took off 7 bases at V and 8 bases at J, with 15 bases between the two ends. Germline V lookup: CDR1 LNHDA, CDR2 SQIVND (reference sequence). Written as DNA, the CDR3 is TGTGCCAGTATGGACATCCTACACGATGAGCAGTTCTTC. It specifies CASMDILHDEQFF. Complete variable domain (other parts from reference TRBV19 and TRBJ2-1): DGGITQSPKYLFRKEGQNVTLSCEQNLNHDAMYWYRQDPGQGLRLIYYSQIVNDFQKGDIAEGYSVSREKKESFPLTVTSAQKNPTAFYLCASMDILHDEQFFGPGTRLTVL.

The chain joins TRBV29-1 to TRBJ1-2; TRBD1 agrees at 7 bases. Germline CDR1 SQVTM, CDR2 ANQGSEA. V shed 7 bases and J 4 bases; nucleotides not matched to a gene: 9. CDR3 length: 13 amino acids. CDR3 region: CSAMTGLSYGYTF. The CDR3 nucleotides read TGCAGCGCTATGACAGGGTTGAGCTATGGCTACACCTTC.

This chain links TRBV7-9 with TRBJ1-2; D not certain. The CDR3 spans 15 residues. Trimming cost V 5 bases and J 8 bases, with 21 bases left between them. Germline-derived CDR1 and CDR2 are SEHNR and FQNEAQ (reference sequence). The CDR3 DNA sequence: TGTGCCAGCAGCCGTCCAACTTATGACTCCGCGGGCTACACCTTC. Encoded protein: CASSRPTYDSAGYTF.

V gene TRBV5-1 combines with J gene TRBJ1-2; the D gene is possibly TRBD1 (6 bases). The CDR3 totals 12 residues. Germline V gene lookup returns CDR1 SGHRS and CDR2 YFSETQ. The ends were cut back, 4 bases at V and 4 bases at J, with 8 bases in the middle. The CDR3 loop reads CASSVQGYGYTF. Here the CDR3 DNA reads TGCGCCAGCAGCGTACAGGGCTATGGCTACACCTTC.

This chain uses TRBV9 with TRBJ2-7; tentative D call: TRBD1 (5 bases). CDR1 is SGDLS, CDR2 YYNGEE, per germline. The CDR3 runs 14 residues. V lost 4 bases and J lost 0, with 11 bases in between. CDR3 nucleotide sequence: TGTGCCAGCAGCCCAACGACAGCCTCCTACGAGCAGTACTTC. Its protein is CASSPTTASYEQYF.

The sample holds a few counts of this clone. The V and J genes are TRBV11-2 and TRBJ1-6; D is perhaps TRBD1 (5 bases). V gave up 3 bases and J gave up 7 bases, with 10 bases separating them. The CDR3 has 14 residues. CDR1 is SGHAT and CDR2 is FQNNGV in the germline V gene. In nucleotides, the CDR3 is TGTGCCAGCAGCTTGAACGGGGGAAATTCACCCCTCCACTTT. Translated, it gives CASSLNGGNSPLHF.

This chain joins TRBV4-1 and TRBJ2-1; TRBD2 matches 9 bases. V lost 2 bases, J lost 7 bases, and 12 bases stayed unmatched. This CDR3 spans 17 amino acids. Germline V gene sequence: CDR1 MGHRA, CDR2 YSYEKL. CDR3 DNA sequence: TGCGCCAGCAGCCAAAATTTTCAGCGGGGGGTGGGAAATGAGCAGTTCTTC. Its translation: CASSQNFQRGVGNEQFF.

The chain is built from TRBV4-1 and TRBJ2-5, with D possibly matching TRBD2 (6 bases). Trimming removed 4 bases at V and 5 bases at J, with 11 bases between. The CDR3 contains 13 residues. The germline gives CDR1 MGHRA, CDR2 YSYEKL. CDR3 sequence reads: CASSPQGLETQYF. In nucleotides, the CDR3 is TGCGCCAGCAGCCCTCAGGGACTGGAGACCCAGTACTTC.

The genes are TRBV2 and TRBJ2-1, with 7 bases identical to TRBD1. V gave up 4 bases and J gave up 4 bases; unmatched junction bases: 4. The CDR3 is made up of 14 amino acids. Germline CDR1 and CDR2: SNHLY and FYNNEI. This CDR3 reads CASSGDSTYNEQFF. DNA for the CDR3: TGTGCCAGCAGTGGGGACAGTACGTACAATGAGCAGTTCTTC. The full variable domain, its missing parts supplied by reference TRBV2 and TRBJ2-1, is EPEVTQTPSHQVTQMGQEVILRCVPISNHLYFYWYRQILGQKVEFLVSFYNNEISEKSEIFDDQFSVERPDGSNFTLKIRSTKLEDSAMYFCASSGDSTYNEQFFGPGTRLTVL.

This sequence joins TRBV5-1 and TRBJ2-2; no firm D call. CDR3 length: 13 residues. Trimming removed 4 bases at V and 4 bases at J, with 8 bases between. Germline loops: CDR1 SGHRS, CDR2 YFSETQ. CDR3 protein: CASSAWPTGELFF. The DNA of the CDR3 is TGCGCCAGCAGCGCCTGGCCCACCGGGGAGCTGTTTTTT.

The J gene is TRBJ2-1, the V gene TRBV7-9, with 9 bases identical to TRBD2. This CDR3 contains 14 residues. Germline trimming cut 8 bases from V and 4 bases from J; bases unmatched to any gene: 6. Germline loops: CDR1 SEHNR, CDR2 FQNEAQ (reference sequence). The chain's CDR3 is CASGSGGHYNEQFF. CDR3 DNA: TGTGCCAGCGGGAGCGGGGGGCATTACAATGAGCAGTTCTTC.